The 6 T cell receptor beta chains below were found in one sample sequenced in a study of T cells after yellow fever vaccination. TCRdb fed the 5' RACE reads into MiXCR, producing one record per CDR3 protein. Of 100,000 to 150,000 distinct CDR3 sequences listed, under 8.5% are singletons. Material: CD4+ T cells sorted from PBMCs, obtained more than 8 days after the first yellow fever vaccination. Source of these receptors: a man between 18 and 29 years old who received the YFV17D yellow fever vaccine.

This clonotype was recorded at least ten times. The CDR3 sequence: CASSSLGRSGGKSARETQYF. In DNA form, the CDR3 reads TGTGCCAGCAGCTCGTTAGGTCGGAGCGGGGGGAAGTCGGCCCGAGAGACCCAGTACTTC. The chain recombines TRBV11-2 with TRBJ2-5, with 9 bases that match TRBD2. V shed 4 bases, J shed 4 bases, and the junction held 22 bases outside the gene matches. CDR1 and CDR2 (germline): SGHAT, FQNNGV. This CDR3 spans 20 amino acids.

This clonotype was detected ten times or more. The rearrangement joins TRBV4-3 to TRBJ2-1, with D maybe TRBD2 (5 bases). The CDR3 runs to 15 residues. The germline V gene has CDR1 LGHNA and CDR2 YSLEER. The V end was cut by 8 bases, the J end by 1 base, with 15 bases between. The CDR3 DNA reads TGCGCCAGCCGGACGGGGTATTCTTCCTACAATGAGCAGTTCTTC. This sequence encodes CASRTGYSSYNEQFF.

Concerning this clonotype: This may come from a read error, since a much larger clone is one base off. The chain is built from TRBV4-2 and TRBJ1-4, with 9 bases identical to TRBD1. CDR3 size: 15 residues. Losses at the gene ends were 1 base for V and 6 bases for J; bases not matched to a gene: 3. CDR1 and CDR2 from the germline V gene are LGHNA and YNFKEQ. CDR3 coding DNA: TGTGCCAGCAGCCAAGCGGGACAGGGAGATGAAAAACTGTTTTTT. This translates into CASSQAGQGDEKLFF.

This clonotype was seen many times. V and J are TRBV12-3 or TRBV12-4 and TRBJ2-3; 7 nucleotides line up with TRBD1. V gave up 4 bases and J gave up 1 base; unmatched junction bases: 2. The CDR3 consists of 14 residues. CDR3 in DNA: TGTGCCAGCAGTTGGGACAGTCGCACAGATACGCAGTATTTT. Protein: CASSWDSRTDTQYF.

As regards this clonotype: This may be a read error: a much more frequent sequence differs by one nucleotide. The CDR3 region is CSVDAQRGNDQFF. The CDR3, as DNA: TGCAGCGTTGATGCCCAGCGGGGGAATGATCAGTTCTTC. The chain has TRBV29-1 and TRBJ2-1, with 8 bases fitting TRBD2. The CDR3 length is 13 residues. Germline CDR1 is SQVTM and CDR2 is ANQGSEA.

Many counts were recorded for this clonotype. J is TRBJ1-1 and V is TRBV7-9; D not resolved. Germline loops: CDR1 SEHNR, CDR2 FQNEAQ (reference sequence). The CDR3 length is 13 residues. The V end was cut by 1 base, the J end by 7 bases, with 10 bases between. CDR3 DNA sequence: TGTGCCAGCAGCTTAGAAGGCCAGTATGAAGCTTTCTTT. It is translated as CASSLEGQYEAFF.